This entry lists 10 T cell receptor beta chains sequenced from one sample in a study of T cell clonotyping in hematopoietic cell transplantation. Libraries were prepared by immunoSEQ multiplex PCR; TCRdb keeps only in-frame clonotypes and omits some of them. The data hold 3,500 to 4,500 clones, with around 16% observed a single time. This material consisted of peripheral blood mononuclear cells, taken 30 days after allogeneic stem cell transplant. The receptor source for this set is a male patient in his fifties or sixties who had an allogeneic stem cell transplant from a related donor, so the T cells may come from the graft donor. Some clones in this sample may be carry-over from other donors' samples.

This clone is judged large. This chain connects TRBV5-3 to TRBJ2-7, with 8 bases identical to TRBD1. TRBV5-3 is labeled an ORF, and its function is uncertain. This CDR3 has 19 residues. The V and J ends lost 0 bases and 0 bases, in that order; junction bases with no gene match: 14. CDR3: CARSLATRRVTGGSYEQYF. CDR3 nucleotide sequence: TGTGCCAGAAGCTTGGCCACCAGACGGGTAACAGGGGGCTCCTACGAGCAGTACTTC.

The V and J genes are TRBV30 and TRBJ1-6, with 7 positions matching TRBD1. The CDR3 spans 16 residues. Unmatched junction bases numbered 7, after V lost 1 base and J lost 4 bases. Germline assignment: CDR1 GTSNPN and CDR2 SVGIG (reference sequence). The CDR3 loop is CAWSDMTGRYNSPLHF. The CDR3, as DNA: TGTGCCTGGAGTGACATGACAGGGAGATATAATTCACCCCTCCACTTT. Variable domain in full (rest from reference TRBV30 and TRBJ1-6): SQTIHQWPATLVQPVGSPLSLECTVEGTSNPNLYWYRQAAGRGLQLLFYSVGIGQISSEVPQNLSASRPQDRQFILSSKKLLLSDSGFYLCAWSDMTGRYNSPLHFGNGTRLTVT.

This clone showed up just a few times. The genes are TRBV27 and TRBJ2-7, with TRBD2 as a possible D gene (6 bases). The germline V gene has CDR1 MNHEY and CDR2 SMNVEV (reference sequence). The CDR3 length is 15 residues. V gave up 5 bases and J gave up 5 bases, with 19 bases separating them. The CDR3 sequence is CASSPDPGGEDEQYF. For the CDR3, the DNA is TGTGCCAGCAGTCCAGACCCCGGGGGTGAGGACGAGCAGTACTTC.

The sample holds a few counts of this clone. The chain combines TRBV30 with TRBJ1-4; possible D gene TRBD1, 6 bases. Germline values: CDR1 GTSNPN, CDR2 SVGIG (reference sequence). The V and J ends lost 4 bases and 4 bases respectively, with 13 bases between them. This CDR3 spans 14 amino acids. This chain's CDR3 is CAWTMTGLNEKLFF. The CDR3 nucleotides read TGTGCCTGGACCATGACAGGCCTTAATGAAAAACTGTTTTTT. The whole variable domain, filled in from reference TRBV30 and TRBJ1-4, reads SQTIHQWPATLVQPVGSPLSLECTVEGTSNPNLYWYRQAAGRGLQLLFYSVGIGQISSEVPQNLSASRPQDRQFILSSKKLLLSDSGFYLCAWTMTGLNEKLFFGSGTQLSVL.

This chain links TRBV28 with TRBJ1-2; no reliable D call. V was pared by 7 bases and J by 7 bases, with 13 bases between. CDR1 and CDR2 (germline): MDHEN, SYDVKM. The CDR3 runs to 12 residues. The CDR3 bases are TGTGCCAGCACCTCCGGCGGTCGTGGCTACACCTTC. It translates to CASTSGGRGYTF.

The rearrangement uses TRBV30 and TRBJ2-7, with a weak D call TRBD2 (5 bases). Trimming shortened V by 4 bases and J by 4 bases, and 8 bases separated the two germline ends. Germline lookup yields CDR1 GTSNPN and CDR2 SVGIG (reference sequence). The CDR3 is made up of 11 amino acids. CDR3 residues: CAWTPGYEQYF. Here the CDR3 DNA reads TGTGCCTGGACCCCGGGGTACGAGCAGTACTTC.

The chain carries TRBV7-2 and TRBJ2-5; TRBD1 aligns across 7 bases. Trimming took 5 bases from V and 1 from J; bases not matched to a gene: 4. The CDR3 covers 14 residues. Germline CDR1 reads SGHTA; CDR2 reads FQGNSA. DNA for the CDR3: TGTGCCAGCAGCCGGGGACAGCTCCAAGAGACCCAGTACTTC. Protein: CASSRGQLQETQYF.

This clone was seen only a few times. The chain uses TRBV19 and TRBJ2-1; 9 positions match TRBD2. In germline, CDR1 is LNHDA, CDR2 SQIVND (reference sequence). Trimming removed 3 bases from V and 7 bases from J; junction bases left unmatched: 7. The CDR3 totals 15 residues. Written as DNA, the CDR3 is TGTGCCAGTAGTATCAGTAGCGGGGGCCCAAATGAGCAGTTCTTC. Protein product: CASSISSGGPNEQFF.

This clone was observed a few times. The chain has TRBV4-1 and TRBJ2-7, with D hard to call. CDR1 and CDR2 from the germline V gene are MGHRA and YSYEKL. V was trimmed by 8 bases and J by 2 bases, leaving 16 bases between them. The CDR3 has 14 amino acids. Written as DNA, the CDR3 is TGCGCCAGCCGTGATCCAGGAGACCCCTACGAGCAGTACTTC. It is translated as CASRDPGDPYEQYF.

This clone was detected only a few times. This rearrangement joins TRBV30 to TRBJ2-2; no clear D gene. The ends were cut back, 3 bases at V and 3 bases at J, with 8 bases in the middle. CDR1 is GTSNPN and CDR2 is SVGIG in the germline V gene (reference sequence). This CDR3 comprises 13 residues. For the CDR3, the DNA is TGTGCCTGGAGAGGGTATTACACCGGGGAGCTGTTTTTT. Its translation: CAWRGYYTGELFF.